A selection of T cell receptor beta chains follows, all from one sample in a study of regulatory T cells in long-lasting Graves disease. TCRdb used MiXCR to reprocess the multiplex PCR reads, holding one entry per CDR3 protein. The sample lists some 420,000 distinct CDR3 sequences; about 22% were seen once. This sample comprised peripheral blood mononuclear cells (PBMCs), obtained when the disease was refractory, from a patient treated with antithyroid drugs. All receptors come from a female donor with Graves disease. Both conserved end residues are part of each CDR3. D genes are given only for firm matches. The size field is filled for only some rows; it gives once, few, many or a size class.

clone_size,d_call,j_call,v_call,cdr3_aa,cdr3_nt
-,TRBD1,TRBJ1-1,TRBV19,CASIEGGRNTEAFF,TGTGCCAGTATTGAAGGGGGCAGGAACACTGAAGCTTTCTTT
many,-,TRBJ2-5,TRBV2,CASNQRGVETQYF,TGTGCCAGCAATCAACGGGGAGTTGAGACCCAGTACTTC
-,-,TRBJ1-2,TRBV30,CAWLKQGFYGYTF,TGTGCCTGGCTGAAACAGGGATTCTATGGCTACACCTTC
few,TRBD1,TRBJ1-2,TRBV3-1,CASARDSRNYGYTF,TGTGCCAGCGCCCGGGACAGTCGAAACTATGGCTACACCTTC
many,-,TRBJ1-2,TRBV28,CASSRDSRYGYTF,TGTGCCAGCAGCCGCGACAGCCGCTATGGCTACACCTTC
many,-,TRBJ2-5,TRBV11-2,CASSENQLDRKKETQYF,TGTGCCAGCAGCGAAAACCAGCTGGACAGAAAGAAAGAGACCCAGTACTTC
-,TRBD2,TRBJ2-5,TRBV5-1,CASSRGLATEQETQYF,TGCGCCAGCAGCCGCGGACTAGCAACAGAACAGGAGACCCAGTACTTC
-,TRBD1,TRBJ1-2,TRBV9,CASSVGPEGALGYTF,TGTGCCAGCAGCGTAGGGCCTGAGGGGGCGCTTGGCTACACCTTC
many,-,TRBJ2-7,TRBV15,CATSREPSGAYEQYF,TGTGCCACCAGCAGGGAACCTAGTGGAGCCTACGAGCAGTACTTC
-,-,TRBJ2-5,TRBV10-3,CASKGSQETQYF,TGTGCCTCCAAAGGTTCCCAAGAGACCCAGTACTTC
few,TRBD1,TRBJ1-2,TRBV6-1,CAGYRDRRRGYTF,TGTGCCGGATACCGGGACAGACGCCGCGGCTACACCTTC
few,TRBD1,TRBJ1-6,TRBV7-2,CASSLDREGRLSPLHF,TGTGCCAGCAGCCTGGACAGGGAGGGACGGCTTTCACCCCTCCACTTT
many,-,TRBJ1-5,TRBV11-2,CASSLTLGASYQPQHF,TGTGCCAGCAGCCTTACGTTGGGGGCCTCATATCAGCCCCAGCATTTT
-,TRBD1,TRBJ1-2,TRBV7-2,CASSKLTGTNFYGYTF,TGTGCCAGCAGCAAGTTGACAGGGACAAATTTCTATGGCTACACCTTC
few,TRBD1,TRBJ1-2,TRBV29-1,CSVQGAAGYTF,TGCAGCGTTCAGGGGGCTGCTGGCTACACCTTC
many,-,TRBJ2-7,TRBV27,CASSLSMWGKRGYEQYF,TGTGCCAGCAGTTTATCGATGTGGGGGAAACGCGGCTACGAGCAGTACTTC
many,-,TRBJ2-5,TRBV6-1,CASSGTVQETQYF,TGTGCCAGCAGCGGGACGGTCCAAGAGACCCAGTACTTC
-,-,TRBJ2-6,TRBV7-3,CASSYHPGPDVGANVLTF,TGTGCCAGCAGCTACCACCCCGGCCCCGATGTGGGGGCCAACGTCCTGACTTTC
many,TRBD1,TRBJ2-5,TRBV9,CASSQGTVSQETQYF,TGTGCCAGCAGCCAAGGGACAGTGTCTCAAGAGACCCAGTACTTC
many,TRBD1,TRBJ1-5,TRBV2,CASNGQGHQPQHF,TGTGCCAGCAACGGACAGGGGCATCAGCCCCAGCATTTT
-,-,TRBJ1-2,TRBV18,CASSPWQTQNYGYTF,TGTGCCAGCTCGCCCTGGCAGACCCAGAACTATGGCTACACCTTC
-,-,TRBJ1-1,TRBV27,CANSLSLPGANTEAFF,TGTGCCAACAGTTTATCTCTCCCGGGGGCTAACACTGAAGCTTTCTTT